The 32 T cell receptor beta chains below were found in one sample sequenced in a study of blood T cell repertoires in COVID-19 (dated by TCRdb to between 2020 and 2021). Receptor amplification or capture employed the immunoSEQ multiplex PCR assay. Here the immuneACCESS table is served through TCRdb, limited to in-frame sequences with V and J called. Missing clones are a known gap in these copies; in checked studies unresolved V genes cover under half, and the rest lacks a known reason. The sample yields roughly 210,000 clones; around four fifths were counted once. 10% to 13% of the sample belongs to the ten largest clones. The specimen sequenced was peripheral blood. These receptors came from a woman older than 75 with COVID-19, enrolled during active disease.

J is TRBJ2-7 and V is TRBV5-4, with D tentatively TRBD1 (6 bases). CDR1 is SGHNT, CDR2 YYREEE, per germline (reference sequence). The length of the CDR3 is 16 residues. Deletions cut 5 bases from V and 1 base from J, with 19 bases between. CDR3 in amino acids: CASRIRGQPISYEQYV. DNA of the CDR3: TGTGCCAGCAGGATCAGAGGACAGCCTATTTCCTACGAGCAGTACGTC.

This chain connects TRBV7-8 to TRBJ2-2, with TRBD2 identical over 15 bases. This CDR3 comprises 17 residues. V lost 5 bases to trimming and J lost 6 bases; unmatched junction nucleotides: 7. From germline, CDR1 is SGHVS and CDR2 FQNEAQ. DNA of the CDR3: TGTGCCAGCAGCACGGGGACTAGCGGGGGGCACGCCGGGGAGCTGTTTTTT. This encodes CASSTGTSGGHAGELFF.

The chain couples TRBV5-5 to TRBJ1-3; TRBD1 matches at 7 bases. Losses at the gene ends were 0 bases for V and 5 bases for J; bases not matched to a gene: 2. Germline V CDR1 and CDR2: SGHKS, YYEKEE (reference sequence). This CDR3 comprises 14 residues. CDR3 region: CASSLEGGRNTIYF. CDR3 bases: TGTGCCAGCAGCTTGGAAGGGGGCAGAAACACCATATATTTT.

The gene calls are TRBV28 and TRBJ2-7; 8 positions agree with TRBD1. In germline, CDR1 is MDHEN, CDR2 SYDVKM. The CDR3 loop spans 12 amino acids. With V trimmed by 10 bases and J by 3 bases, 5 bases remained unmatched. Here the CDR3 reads CATGTGLYEQYF. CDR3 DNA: TGTGCCACCGGGACAGGTCTCTACGAGCAGTACTTC.

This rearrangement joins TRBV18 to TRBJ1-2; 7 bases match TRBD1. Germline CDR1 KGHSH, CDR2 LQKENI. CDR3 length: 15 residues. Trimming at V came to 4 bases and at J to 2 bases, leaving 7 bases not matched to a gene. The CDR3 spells CASSQDDRANYGYTF. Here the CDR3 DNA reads TGTGCCAGCTCACAGGACGACAGGGCAAACTATGGCTACACCTTC.

CDR3 nucleotide sequence: TGCGCCAGCAGTCGGGACAGCTTCACCGGGGAGCTGTTTTTT. Protein: CASSRDSFTGELFF. J is TRBJ2-2 and V is TRBV5-1, with 7 bases identical to TRBD1. This CDR3 is 14 amino acids long. The germline CDR1 and CDR2 sequences are SGHRS and YFSETQ. The junction had 5 bases not matched to a gene; V was cut back by 5 bases and J by 4 bases.

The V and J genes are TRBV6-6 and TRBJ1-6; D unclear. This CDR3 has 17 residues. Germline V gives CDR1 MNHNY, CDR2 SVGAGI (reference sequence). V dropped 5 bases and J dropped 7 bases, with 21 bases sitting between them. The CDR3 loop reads CASSPEESNQRNSPLHF. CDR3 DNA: TGTGCCAGCAGTCCCGAAGAAAGTAATCAGAGGAATTCACCCCTCCACTTT.

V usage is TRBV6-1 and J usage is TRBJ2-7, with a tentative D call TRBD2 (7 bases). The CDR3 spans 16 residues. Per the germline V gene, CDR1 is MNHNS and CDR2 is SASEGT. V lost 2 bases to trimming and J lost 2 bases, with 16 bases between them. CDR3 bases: TGTGCCAGCAGTGAATTGGGAGGGGGTCATCCCTACGAGCAGTACGTC. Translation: CASSELGGGHPYEQYV.

DNA of the CDR3: TGTGCCAGCAGCTACGACAGGGTTGGTTCGAGCAATCAGCCCCAGCATTTT. Protein sequence: CASSYDRVGSSNQPQHF. V and J are TRBV7-2 and TRBJ1-5; 7 positions agree with TRBD1. This CDR3 comprises 17 residues. J lost 1 base, V lost 4 bases, and 10 bases had no gene match. Germline V gene lookup returns CDR1 SGHTA and CDR2 FQGNSA.

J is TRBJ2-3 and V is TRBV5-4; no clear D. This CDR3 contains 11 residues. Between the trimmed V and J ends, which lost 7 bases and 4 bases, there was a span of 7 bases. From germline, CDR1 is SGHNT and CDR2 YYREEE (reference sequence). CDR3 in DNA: TGTGCCAGCTCAGTCGCAGATACGCAGTATTTT. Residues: CASSVADTQYF.

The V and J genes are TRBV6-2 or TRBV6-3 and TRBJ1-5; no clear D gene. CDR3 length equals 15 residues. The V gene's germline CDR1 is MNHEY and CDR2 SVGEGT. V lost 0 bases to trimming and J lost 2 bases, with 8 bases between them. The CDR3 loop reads CASSYSRGGNQPQHF. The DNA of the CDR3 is TGTGCCAGCAGTTACTCGCGGGGTGGCAATCAGCCCCAGCATTTT.

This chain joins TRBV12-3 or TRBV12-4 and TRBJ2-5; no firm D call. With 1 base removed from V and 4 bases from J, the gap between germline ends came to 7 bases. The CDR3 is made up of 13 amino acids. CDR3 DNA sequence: TGTGCCAGCAGTTTAGGTCTACCAGAGACCCAGTACTTC. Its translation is CASSLGLPETQYF.

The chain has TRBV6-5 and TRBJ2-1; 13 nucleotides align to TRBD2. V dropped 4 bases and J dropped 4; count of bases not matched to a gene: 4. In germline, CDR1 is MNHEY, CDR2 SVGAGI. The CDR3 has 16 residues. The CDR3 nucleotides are TGTGCCAGCAGTTCGACTAGCGGGGGGAGGTACAATGAGCAGTTCTTC. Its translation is CASSSTSGGRYNEQFF.

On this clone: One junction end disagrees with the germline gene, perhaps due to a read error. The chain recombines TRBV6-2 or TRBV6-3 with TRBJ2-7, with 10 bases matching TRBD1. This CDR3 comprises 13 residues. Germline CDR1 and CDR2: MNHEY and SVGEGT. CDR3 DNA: TGTGCCAGCAGTTACAATTCCGGGACAGGGGTAAACTTC. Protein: CASSYNSGTGVNF.

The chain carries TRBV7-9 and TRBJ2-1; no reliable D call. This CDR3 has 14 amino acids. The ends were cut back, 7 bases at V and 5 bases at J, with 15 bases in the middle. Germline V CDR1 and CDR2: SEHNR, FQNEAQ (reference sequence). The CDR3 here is CASTTLGSHNEQFF. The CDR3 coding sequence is TGTGCCAGCACCACGTTGGGCAGTCACAATGAGCAGTTCTTC.

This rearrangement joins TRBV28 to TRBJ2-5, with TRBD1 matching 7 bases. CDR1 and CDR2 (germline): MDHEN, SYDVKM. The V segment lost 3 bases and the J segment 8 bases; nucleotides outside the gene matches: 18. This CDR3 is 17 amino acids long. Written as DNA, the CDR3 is TGTGCCAGCAGTTTCTTGGGGACCCAGACAGGGATTCGAACCCAGTACTTC. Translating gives CASSFLGTQTGIRTQYF.

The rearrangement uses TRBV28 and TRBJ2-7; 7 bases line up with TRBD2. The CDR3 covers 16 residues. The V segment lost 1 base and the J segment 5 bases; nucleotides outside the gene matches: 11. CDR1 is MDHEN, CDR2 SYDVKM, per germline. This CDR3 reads CASSLSKQRGPNEQYV. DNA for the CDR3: TGTGCCAGCAGTTTATCCAAGCAGCGGGGACCCAACGAGCAGTACGTC.

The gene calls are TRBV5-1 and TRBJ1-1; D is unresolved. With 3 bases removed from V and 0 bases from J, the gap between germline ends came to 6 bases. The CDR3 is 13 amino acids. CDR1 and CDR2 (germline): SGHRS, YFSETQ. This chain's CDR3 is CASSSQLNTEAFF. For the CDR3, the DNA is TGCGCCAGCAGCTCGCAGTTGAACACTGAAGCTTTCTTT.

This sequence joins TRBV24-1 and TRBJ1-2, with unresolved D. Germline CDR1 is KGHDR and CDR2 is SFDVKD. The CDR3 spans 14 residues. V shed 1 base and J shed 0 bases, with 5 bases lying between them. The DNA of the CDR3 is TGTGCCACCAGTGATTTTCAGACTAACTATGGCTACACCTTC. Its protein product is CATSDFQTNYGYTF.

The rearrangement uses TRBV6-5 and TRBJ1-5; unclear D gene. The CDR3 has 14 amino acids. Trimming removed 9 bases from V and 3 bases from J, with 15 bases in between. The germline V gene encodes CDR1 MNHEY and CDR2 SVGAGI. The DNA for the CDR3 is TGTGCCAGTAAGGCGACCCTAGTCAATCAGCCCCAGCATTTT. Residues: CASKATLVNQPQHF.

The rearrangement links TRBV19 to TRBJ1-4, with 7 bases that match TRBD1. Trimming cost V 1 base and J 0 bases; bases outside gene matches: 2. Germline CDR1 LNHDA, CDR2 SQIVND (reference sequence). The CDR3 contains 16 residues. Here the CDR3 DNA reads TGTGCCAGTAGTATAGGAGGGACAGCAACTAATGAAAAACTGTTTTTT. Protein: CASSIGGTATNEKLFF.

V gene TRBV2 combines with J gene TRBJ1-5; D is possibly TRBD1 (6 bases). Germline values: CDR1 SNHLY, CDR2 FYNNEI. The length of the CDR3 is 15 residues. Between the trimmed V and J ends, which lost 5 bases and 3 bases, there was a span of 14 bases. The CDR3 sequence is CASSRNTGFNQPQHF. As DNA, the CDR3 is TGTGCCAGCAGTAGAAACACAGGGTTCAATCAGCCCCAGCATTTT.

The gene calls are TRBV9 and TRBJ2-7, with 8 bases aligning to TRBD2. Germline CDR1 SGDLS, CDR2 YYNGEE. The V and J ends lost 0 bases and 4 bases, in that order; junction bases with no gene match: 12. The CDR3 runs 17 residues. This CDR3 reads CASSVVAGGPPTYEQYV. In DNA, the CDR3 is TGTGCCAGCAGCGTAGTTGCGGGGGGCCCCCCAACATACGAGCAGTACGTC.

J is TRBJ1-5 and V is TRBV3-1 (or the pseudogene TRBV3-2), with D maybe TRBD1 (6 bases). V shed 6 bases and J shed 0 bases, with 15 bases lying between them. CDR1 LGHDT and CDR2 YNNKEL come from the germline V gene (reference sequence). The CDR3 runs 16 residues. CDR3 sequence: CASSPGTPYSNQPQHF. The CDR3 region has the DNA TGTGCCAGCAGTCCTGGGACACCCTATAGCAATCAGCCCCAGCATTTT.

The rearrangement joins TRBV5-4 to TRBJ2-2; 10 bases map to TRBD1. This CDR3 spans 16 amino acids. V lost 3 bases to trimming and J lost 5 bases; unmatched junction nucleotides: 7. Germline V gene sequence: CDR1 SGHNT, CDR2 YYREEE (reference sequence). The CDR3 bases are TGTGCCAGCAGCTCGGCCCTGGGACAGGGGACCGGGGAGCTGTTTTTT. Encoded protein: CASSSALGQGTGELFF.

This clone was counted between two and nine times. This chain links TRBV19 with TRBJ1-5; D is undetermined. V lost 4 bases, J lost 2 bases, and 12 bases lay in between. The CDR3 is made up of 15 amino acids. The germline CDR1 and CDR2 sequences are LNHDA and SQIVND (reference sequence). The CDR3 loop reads CASSRSAGGNQPQHF. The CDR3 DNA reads TGTGCCAGTAGTAGGAGTGCCGGCGGCAATCAGCCCCAGCATTTT.

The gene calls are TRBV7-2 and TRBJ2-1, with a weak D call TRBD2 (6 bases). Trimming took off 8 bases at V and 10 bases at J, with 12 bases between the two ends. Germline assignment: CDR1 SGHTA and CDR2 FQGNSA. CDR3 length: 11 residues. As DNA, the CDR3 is TGTGCCAGCGGGGGGACGGTCGAGCAGTTCTTC. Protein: CASGGTVEQFF. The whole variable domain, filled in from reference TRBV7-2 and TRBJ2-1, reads GAGVSQSPSNKVTEKGKDVELRCDPISGHTALYWYRQSLGQGLEFLIYFQGNSAPDKSGLPSDRFSAERTGGSVSTLTIQRTQQEDSAVYLCASGGTVEQFFGPGTRLTVL.

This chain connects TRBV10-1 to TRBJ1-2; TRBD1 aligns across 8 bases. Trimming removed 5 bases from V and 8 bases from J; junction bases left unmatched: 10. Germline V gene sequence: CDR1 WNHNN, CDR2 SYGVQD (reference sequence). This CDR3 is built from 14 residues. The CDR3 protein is CASSSQGGKWGYTF. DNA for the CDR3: TGCGCCAGCAGTTCACAGGGGGGTAAATGGGGCTACACCTTC.

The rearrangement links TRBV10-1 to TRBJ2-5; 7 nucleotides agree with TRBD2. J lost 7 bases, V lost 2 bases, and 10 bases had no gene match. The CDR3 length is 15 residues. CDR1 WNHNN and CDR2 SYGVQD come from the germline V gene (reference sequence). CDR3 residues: CASSEIGLGAGTQYF. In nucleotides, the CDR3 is TGCGCCAGCAGTGAGATCGGACTAGGTGCTGGGACCCAGTACTTC.

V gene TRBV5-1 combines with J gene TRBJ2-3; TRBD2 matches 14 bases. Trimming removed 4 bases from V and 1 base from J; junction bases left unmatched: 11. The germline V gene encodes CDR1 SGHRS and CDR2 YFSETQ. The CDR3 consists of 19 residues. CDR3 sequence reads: CASSRGLAGARAGTDTQYF. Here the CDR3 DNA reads TGCGCCAGCAGCAGGGGACTAGCGGGGGCGCGAGCGGGCACAGATACGCAGTATTTT.

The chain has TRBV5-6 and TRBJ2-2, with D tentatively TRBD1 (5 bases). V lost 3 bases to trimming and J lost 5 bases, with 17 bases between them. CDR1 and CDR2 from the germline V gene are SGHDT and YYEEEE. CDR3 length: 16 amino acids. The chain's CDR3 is CASSSTLRGTTGELFF. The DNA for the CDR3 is TGTGCCAGCAGCTCCACCTTAAGGGGCACAACCGGGGAGCTGTTTTTT.

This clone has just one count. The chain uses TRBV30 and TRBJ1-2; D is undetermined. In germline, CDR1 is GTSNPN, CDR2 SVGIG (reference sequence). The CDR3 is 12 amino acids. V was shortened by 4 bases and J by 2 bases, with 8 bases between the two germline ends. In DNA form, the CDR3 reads TGTGCCTGGACGACTATAAACTATGGCTACACCTTC. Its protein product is CAWTTINYGYTF.